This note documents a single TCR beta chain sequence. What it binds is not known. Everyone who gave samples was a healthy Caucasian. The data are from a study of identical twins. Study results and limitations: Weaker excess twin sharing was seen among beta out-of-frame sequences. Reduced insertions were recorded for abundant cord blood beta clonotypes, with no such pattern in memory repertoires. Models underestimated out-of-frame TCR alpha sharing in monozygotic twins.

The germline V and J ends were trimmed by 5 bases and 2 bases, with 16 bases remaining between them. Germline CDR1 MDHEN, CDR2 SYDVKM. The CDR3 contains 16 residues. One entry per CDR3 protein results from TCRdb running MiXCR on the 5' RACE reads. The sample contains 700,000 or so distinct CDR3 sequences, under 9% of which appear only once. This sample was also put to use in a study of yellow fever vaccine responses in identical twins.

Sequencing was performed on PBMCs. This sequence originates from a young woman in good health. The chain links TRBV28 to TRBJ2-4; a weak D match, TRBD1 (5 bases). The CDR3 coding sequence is TGTGCCAGCAGTAGGCCCAGGGATGGATCCAAAAACATTCAGTACTTC. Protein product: CASSRPRDGSKNIQYF.